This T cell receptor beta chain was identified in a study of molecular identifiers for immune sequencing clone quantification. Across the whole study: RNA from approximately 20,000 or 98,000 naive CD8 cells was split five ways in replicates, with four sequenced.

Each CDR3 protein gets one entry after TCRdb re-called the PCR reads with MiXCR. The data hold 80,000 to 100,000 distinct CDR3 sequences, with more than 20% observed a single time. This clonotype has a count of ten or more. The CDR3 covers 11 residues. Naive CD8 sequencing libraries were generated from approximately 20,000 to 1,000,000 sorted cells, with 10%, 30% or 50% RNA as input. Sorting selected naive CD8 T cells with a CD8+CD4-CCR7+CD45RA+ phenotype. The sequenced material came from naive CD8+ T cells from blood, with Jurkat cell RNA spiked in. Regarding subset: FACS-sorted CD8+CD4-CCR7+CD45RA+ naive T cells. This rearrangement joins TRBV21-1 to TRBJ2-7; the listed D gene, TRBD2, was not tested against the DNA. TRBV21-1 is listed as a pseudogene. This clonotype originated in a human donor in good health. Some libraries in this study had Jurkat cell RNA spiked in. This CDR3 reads CASSTLARQYF. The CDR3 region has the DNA TGTGCCAGCAGCACCTTAGCGCGTCAGTACTTC.